Listed below are T cell receptor beta chains from one sample, sequenced in a study of blood T cell repertoires in COVID-19. Repertoires were generated with immunoSEQ multiplex PCR, while TCRdb's copy carries only in-frame clones and drops some. The repertoire holds just under 300,000 clones, with approximately 86% as singletons. Sequenced material: peripheral blood. The source of these receptors is a man between 65 and 85 years old with acute or convalescent COVID-19. CDR3s include the opening cysteine and the closing phenylalanine or tryptophan. The D gene is left open where the match is weak. Clone size is given for some rows only: seen once, a few or many times, or a class if the clone is expanded.

TRBV7-2	13	.	TRBD1	TRBJ2-7	TGTGCCAGCAGCTTCTCAGGGGGCTACGAGCAGTACTTC	CASSFSGGYEQYF
TRBV28	13	.	.	TRBJ1-1	TGTGCCAGTATGATTCCAGGGTTCACTGAAGCTTTCTTT	CASMIPGFTEAFF
TRBV15	16	.	.	TRBJ2-7	TGTGCCACCAGCAGAGATAGAGGCAGGGCGGCCCACGAGCAGTACTTC	CATSRDRGRAAHEQYF
TRBV5-6	11	.	.	TRBJ1-2	TGTGCCAGCAGCTACTCGCGCGGCTACACCTTC	CASSYSRGYTF
TRBV5-1	14	.	.	TRBJ1-4	TGCGCCAGCAGCCCCCGGGGTGACAATGAAAAACTGTTTTTT	CASSPRGDNEKLFF
TRBV19	15	.	TRBD1	TRBJ1-4	TGTGCCAGTAGACAAACCGGGACAGAGAATGAAAAACTGTTTTTT	CASRQTGTENEKLFF
TRBV14	14	.	.	TRBJ1-2	TGTGCCAGCAGCCAAGAGCCCAGGGTCTATGGCTACACCTTC	CASSQEPRVYGYTF
TRBV18	19	few	TRBD2	TRBJ2-2	TGTGCCAGCTCACCACTCGGACTAGCGGGAGCAGCGAACACCGGGGAGCTGTTTTTT	CASSPLGLAGAANTGELFF
TRBV5-4	18	.	.	TRBJ2-3	TGTGCCAGCAGCTTGGCCCGGGGAACCCACCGAAGCACAGATACGCAGTATTTT	CASSLARGTHRSTDTQYF
TRBV7-3	15	.	TRBD2	TRBJ2-5	TGTGCCAGCAGCTTATCGGGGCTAGCGGGTGGGACCCAGTACTTC	CASSLSGLAGGTQYF
TRBV10-3	14	few	.	TRBJ1-1	TGTGCCATCAGAGGGGACTCTGGGAACACTGAAGCTTTCTTT	CAIRGDSGNTEAFF
TRBV4-2	18	once	.	TRBJ2-7	TGTGCCAGCAGCCAAGATCTATTTCAAGCGTCGAGCTCCTACGAGCAGTACTTC	CASSQDLFQASSSYEQYF
TRBV5-1	14	.	.	TRBJ2-3	TGCGCCAGCAGCTTGGGGCAGAGCACAGATACGCAGTATTTT	CASSLGQSTDTQYF
TRBV15	15	.	.	TRBJ2-7	TGTGCCACCAGCAGAGATTCGGACACCCTCCACGAGCAGTACTTC	CATSRDSDTLHEQYF
TRBV5-4	13	.	TRBD1	TRBJ1-1	TGTGCCAGCAGCGGACAGGGTTACACTGAAGCTTTCTTT	CASSGQGYTEAFF
TRBV9	14	.	TRBD1	TRBJ1-2	TGTGCCAGCAGCACGACAGGGGCGTCGGATGGCTACACCTTC	CASSTTGASDGYTF
TRBV7-9	12	.	TRBD1	TRBJ2-7	TGTGCCAGCAGCGGTCAGGGGGCCGAGCAGTACTTC	CASSGQGAEQYF
TRBV4-3	15	.	TRBD1	TRBJ1-1	TGCGCCAGCAGCCACCTGACCCAGGGGGACACTGAAGCTTTCTTT	CASSHLTQGDTEAFF
TRBV29-1	13	.	TRBD2	TRBJ2-5	TGCAGCGTTGATCGCGGGGGGGCGGAGACCCAGTACTTC	CSVDRGGAETQYF
TRBV11-2	14	.	.	TRBJ1-6	TGTGCCAGCAGCTTAGGGCAGAAGAATTCACCCCTCCACTTT	CASSLGQKNSPLHF
TRBV4-2	19	.	.	TRBJ1-3	TGTGCCAGCAGCCAAGAGAGCCCACAGGGTCCCCTCTCTGGAAACACCATATATTTT	CASSQESPQGPLSGNTIYF
TRBV5-1	14	.	.	TRBJ2-3	TGCGCCAGCAGCTTGGGGTCAAACACGGATACGCAGTATTTT	CASSLGSNTDTQYF
TRBV24-1	17	once	TRBD2	TRBJ2-3	TGTGCCACCAGTGAGCGGTGGGGGGGAGGATCCACAGATACGCAGTATTTT	CATSERWGGGSTDTQYF
TRBV28	14	once	.	TRBJ2-3	TGTGCCAGCAATCCAGGCGGGGGCACAGATACGCAGTATTTT	CASNPGGGTDTQYF
TRBV28	13	.	.	TRBJ1-5	TGTGCCAGCAGTTTATACTTCGGTCAGCCCCAGCATTTT	CASSLYFGQPQHF
TRBV25-1	12	.	.	TRBJ2-2	TGTGCCAGCAGGAGGCCCACCGGGGAGCTGTTTTTT	CASRRPTGELFF
TRBV27	15	.	TRBD1	TRBJ2-7	TGTGCCAGCAGTTTTAGTGCAGGGGGCGTCTACGAGCAGTACTTC	CASSFSAGGVYEQYF
TRBV7-8	11	.	.	TRBJ2-7	TGTGCCAGCAGACAGGGCTACGAGCAGTACTTC	CASRQGYEQYF
TRBV5-1	13	.	TRBD1	TRBJ1-2	TGCGCCAGCAGCTTGGTGGGACAGGGGGGCTACACCTTC	CASSLVGQGGYTF
TRBV7-8	16	.	.	TRBJ2-2	TGTGCCAGCAGGAGCCAACAGGGCTTTTGGGGCGGGGAGCTGTTTTTT	CASRSQQGFWGGELFF
TRBV18	14	.	.	TRBJ2-7	TGTGCCAGCTCACTGGGACAAACCTACTACGAGCAGTACTTC	CASSLGQTYYEQYF
TRBV9	15	.	.	TRBJ2-5	TGTGCGTCGGCCTCGCGGTGGCAGGGGCAAGAGACCCAGTACTTC	CASASRWQGQETQYF
TRBV12-3/TRBV12-4	13	few	.	TRBJ1-5	TGTGCCAGCAGTTTCTATAGCAATCAGCCCCAGCATTTT	CASSFYSNQPQHF
TRBV7-8	19	.	TRBD2	TRBJ2-7	TGTGCCAGCAGCTCTCCTAGCGGGAGTGATTTGAGGAGCTCCTACGAGCAGTACTTC	CASSSPSGSDLRSSYEQYF
TRBV28	13	.	TRBD2	TRBJ2-7	TGTGCCAGCTACGCTAGCGGGAATTACGAGCAGTACTTC	CASYASGNYEQYF
TRBV2	14	.	.	TRBJ1-2	TGTGCCAGCAGTGAAAATGGGGCCGGCTATGGCTACACCTTC	CASSENGAGYGYTF
TRBV4-2	16	once	.	TRBJ1-4	TGTGCCAGCAGCCAAGCTCGACAGGTAGCTAATGAAAAACTGTTTTTT	CASSQARQVANEKLFF
TRBV3-1/TRBV3-2	17	.	TRBD2	TRBJ2-5	TGTGCCAGCAGCCGACGGAGCGGGAGCGCCGAGGAAGAGACCCAGTACTTC	CASSRRSGSAEEETQYF
TRBV29-1	13	.	TRBD1	TRBJ2-1	TGCAGCGCGGGACAGGGGATCCGGAATGAGCAGTTCTTC	CSAGQGIRNEQFF
TRBV7-6	17	.	TRBD2	TRBJ2-5	TGTGCCAGCAGCCCCTCGCCCCGGTCTAGCGGACGAGAGACCCAGTACTTC	CASSPSPRSSGRETQYF
TRBV11-3	16	.	.	TRBJ2-1	TGTGCCAGCAGCTTAGCGAGTAGTGCGCCCTACAATGAGCAGTTCTTC	CASSLASSAPYNEQFF
TRBV4-3	17	.	TRBD2	TRBJ2-1	TGCGCCAGCAGCCAAGATTGGACTAGCGCCTTCGCGTATGAGCAGTTCTTC	CASSQDWTSAFAYEQFF
TRBV18	14	.	.	TRBJ2-7	TGTGCCAGCTCACCACCGCTAGGGCTAGGAGGGGAGTACTTC	CASSPPLGLGGEYF
TRBV4-3	13	once	TRBD1	TRBJ2-3	TGCGCCAGCAGCCTAGAGACAGGGGGCACGCAGTATTTT	CASSLETGGTQYF
TRBV5-8	17	.	.	TRBJ1-3	TGTGCCAGCAGCCCCCTTCGCCGACAGCACTCTGGAAACACCATATATTTT	CASSPLRRQHSGNTIYF
TRBV28	15	.	.	TRBJ1-5	TGTGCCAGCAGTTTATATAAATATAGCAATCAGCCCCAGCATTTT	CASSLYKYSNQPQHF
TRBV7-2	16	.	TRBD2	TRBJ2-7	TGTGCCAGCAGCTTAGCTGGCGGGAGGAGCTCCTACGAGCAGTACTTC	CASSLAGGRSSYEQYF